This TCR beta chain was sequenced in a study of prognosis after radiotherapy for stage I lung cancer. Study-wide context: The non-small cell lung cancer patients were all regarded as unsuitable for surgery on medical grounds.

The authors amplified TCR beta CDR3 from genomic DNA using two-round multiplex PCR. Individual primers that were specific to each TRBV and TRBJ gene served in first-round PCR. TCRdb itself ran the multiplex PCR reads through MiXCR, one entry per CDR3 protein. The data show some 56,000 distinct CDR3 sequences, roughly 29% seen once. A note on this clonotype: Its specificity is unknown. A read error is possible here, since a much larger clone lies one base away.

Study-level results: Reduced Shannon entropy following stereotactic body radiation therapy was recorded in patients who developed distant metastases.

Sequencing was performed on PBMCs, taken before or after stereotactic body radiation therapy (not recorded which). This clonotype originated in a donor of 50 years or more with non-small cell lung cancer.

In nucleotides, the CDR3 is TGTGCCAGCAGTGGGGAAGGAGGGTGCTATAGCAATCAGCCCCAGCATTTT. This sequence encodes CASSGEGGCYSNQPQHF. The gene calls are TRBV6-2 or TRBV6-3 and TRBJ1-5; D gene unclear. The CDR3 is made up of 17 amino acids. V was clipped by 5 bases and J by 0 bases, with 17 bases between them. Germline loops: CDR1 MNHEY, CDR2 SVGEGT.